This entry features one TCR beta chain sequence. As yet, its antigen is unknown. Produced via immunoSEQ multiplex PCR; TCRdb's table is partial and in-frame only. The sample lists roughly 50,000 clones, about 88% occurring once. The data were obtained in a study of radiotherapy plus CTLA-4 blockade in lung cancer. Overall study results and limits: There was expansion of tumor-derived TCR clones in blood after radiotherapy plus ipilimumab.

Trimming took off 0 bases at V and 4 bases at J, with 10 bases between the two ends. The CDR3 covers 15 residues. Germline V gives CDR1 LGHNA, CDR2 YNFKEQ. The origin of this receptor is a human donor with non-small cell lung cancer whose response to radiotherapy plus ipilimumab could not be evaluated. The source was peripheral blood, collected from a patient treated with radiotherapy plus ipilimumab. V usage is TRBV4-2 and J usage is TRBJ1-5; D not resolved. The CDR3 coding sequence is TGTGCCAGCAGCCAAGATGGGCAGGAAAATCAGCCCCAGCATTTT. Amino acids: CASSQDGQENQPQHF.